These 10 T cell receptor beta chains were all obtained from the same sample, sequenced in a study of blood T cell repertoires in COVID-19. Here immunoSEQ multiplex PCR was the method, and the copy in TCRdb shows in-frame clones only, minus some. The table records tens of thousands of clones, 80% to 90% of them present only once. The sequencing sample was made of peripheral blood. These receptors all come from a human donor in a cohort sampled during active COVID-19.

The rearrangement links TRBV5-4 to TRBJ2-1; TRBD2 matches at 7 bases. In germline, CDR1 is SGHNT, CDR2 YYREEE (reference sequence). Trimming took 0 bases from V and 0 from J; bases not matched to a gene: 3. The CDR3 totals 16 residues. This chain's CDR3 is CASSLGAGSSYNEQFF. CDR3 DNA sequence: TGTGCCAGCAGCTTGGGAGCGGGAAGCTCCTACAATGAGCAGTTCTTC.

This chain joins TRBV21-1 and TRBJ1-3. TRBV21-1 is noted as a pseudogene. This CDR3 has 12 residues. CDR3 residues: CASTSFGNTIYF. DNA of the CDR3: TGTGCCAGCACCTCCTTTGGAAACACCATATATTTT.

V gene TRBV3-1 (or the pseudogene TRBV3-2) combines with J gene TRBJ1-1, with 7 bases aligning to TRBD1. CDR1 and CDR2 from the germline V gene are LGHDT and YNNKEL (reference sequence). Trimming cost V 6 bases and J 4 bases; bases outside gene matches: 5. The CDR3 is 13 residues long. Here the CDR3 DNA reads TGTGCCAGCAGACTTTCAGGGGGCACTGAAGCTTTCTTT. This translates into CASRLSGGTEAFF.

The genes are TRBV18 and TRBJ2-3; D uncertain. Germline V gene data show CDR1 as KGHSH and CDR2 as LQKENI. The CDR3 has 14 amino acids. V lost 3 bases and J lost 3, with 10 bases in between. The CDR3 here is CASSPTDTTDTQYF. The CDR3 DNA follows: TGTGCCAGCTCACCCACCGACACAACAGATACGCAGTATTTT.

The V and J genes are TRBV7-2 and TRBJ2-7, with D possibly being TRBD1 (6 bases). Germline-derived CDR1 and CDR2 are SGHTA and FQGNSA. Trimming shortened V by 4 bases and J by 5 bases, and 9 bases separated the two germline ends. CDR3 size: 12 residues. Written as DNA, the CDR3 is TGTGCCAGCAGCTCTTGGGGGCACGAGCAGTACTTC. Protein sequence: CASSSWGHEQYF.

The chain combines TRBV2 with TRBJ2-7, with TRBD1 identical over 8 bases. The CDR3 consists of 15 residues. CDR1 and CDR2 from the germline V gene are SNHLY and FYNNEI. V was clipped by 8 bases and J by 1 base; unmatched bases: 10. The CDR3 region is CASELGRQGSYEQYF. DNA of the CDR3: TGTGCCAGCGAGTTGGGGAGACAGGGGTCCTACGAGCAGTACTTC. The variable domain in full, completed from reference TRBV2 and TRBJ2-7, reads EPEVTQTPSHQVTQMGQEVILRCVPISNHLYFYWYRQILGQKVEFLVSFYNNEISEKSEIFDDQFSVERPDGSNFTLKIRSTKLEDSAMYFCASELGRQGSYEQYFGPGTRLTVT.

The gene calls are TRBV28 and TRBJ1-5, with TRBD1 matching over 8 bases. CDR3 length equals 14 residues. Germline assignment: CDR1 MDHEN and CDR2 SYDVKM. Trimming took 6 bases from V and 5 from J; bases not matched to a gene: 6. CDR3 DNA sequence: TGTGCCAGCAGCCCTACAGGGGGACATCAGCCCCAGCATTTT. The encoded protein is CASSPTGGHQPQHF.

The CDR3 region has the DNA TGTGCCACCAGCAGAGATGGGCCCACTAATTCACCCCTCCACTTT. Protein: CATSRDGPTNSPLHF. V usage is TRBV15 and J usage is TRBJ1-6; no definite D call. This CDR3 region has 15 residues. V lost 0 bases, J lost 6 bases, and 9 bases lay in between. The V gene's germline CDR1 is LNHNV and CDR2 YYDKDF (reference sequence).

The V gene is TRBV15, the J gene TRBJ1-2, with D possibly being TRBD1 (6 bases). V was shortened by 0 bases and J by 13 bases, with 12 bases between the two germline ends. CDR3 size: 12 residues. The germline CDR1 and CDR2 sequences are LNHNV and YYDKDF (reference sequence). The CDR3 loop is CATSRDRQESTF. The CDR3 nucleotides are TGTGCCACCAGCAGAGATCGACAGGAGAGCACCTTC.

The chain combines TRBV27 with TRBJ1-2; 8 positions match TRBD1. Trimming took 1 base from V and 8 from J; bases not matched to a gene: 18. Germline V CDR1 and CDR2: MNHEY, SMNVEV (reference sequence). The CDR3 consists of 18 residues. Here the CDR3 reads CASSLYLTSGQAGGGYTF. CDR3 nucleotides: TGTGCCAGCAGTTTATATTTAACCTCGGGACAGGCCGGGGGAGGCTACACCTTC.